These T cell receptor beta chains were read from a single sample in a study of blood T cell repertoires in COVID-19. Clones were sequenced by immunoSEQ multiplex PCR, and TCRdb holds only the in-frame ones, with some missing. The sample shows approximately 350,000 clones, about 90% of them seen only once. Sequencing input: peripheral blood. The source is a woman in her 30s with COVID-19, enrolled during active disease. Both conserved end residues are part of each CDR3. A D gene is named only where the DNA matches it firmly. A clone size is listed for some rows: how often the clone was seen (once, few, many), or a class if it is expanded.

size	V	D	J	DNA	CDR3
few	TRBV28	NA	TRBJ2-3	TGTGCCATCGGGTCCCAAGCAACAGATACGCAGTATTTT	CAIGSQATDTQYF
NA	TRBV2	NA	TRBJ2-5	TGTGCCAGCAGTCAAAGCTCCGCAGGGGAGACCCAGTACTTC	CASSQSSAGETQYF
NA	TRBV11-2	NA	TRBJ1-2	TGTGCCAGCAGACAAACCGGGGTGGACTATGGCTACACCTTC	CASRQTGVDYGYTF
NA	TRBV27	TRBD1	TRBJ1-4	TGTGCCAGCAGTGCCAACGACAGGGGAGCTAATGAAAAACTGTTTTTT	CASSANDRGANEKLFF
NA	TRBV12-3/TRBV12-4	NA	TRBJ2-7	TGTGCCAGCAGTTTTTGGCGGGGTGACGAGCAGTACTTC	CASSFWRGDEQYF
NA	TRBV5-4	TRBD1	TRBJ1-2	TGTGCCAGCAGCTGGGATGGGACAGGCTATGGCTACACCTTC	CASSWDGTGYGYTF
NA	TRBV4-1	TRBD1	TRBJ1-2	TGCGCCAGCAGCCACAATGACAGGGCATATGGCTACACCTTC	CASSHNDRAYGYTF
once	TRBV19	NA	TRBJ2-7	TGTGCCAGTAGTAGAGGTGCTGAGGACGAGCAGTACTTC	CASSRGAEDEQYF
NA	TRBV5-4	TRBD1	TRBJ1-1	TGTGCCAGCAGCCGGACGACAGGGGCTAACACTGAAGCTTTCTTT	CASSRTTGANTEAFF
NA	TRBV18	NA	TRBJ1-3	TGTGCCAGCTCACCGCAACAGACAGTGAGTGGAAACACCATATATTTT	CASSPQQTVSGNTIYF
NA	TRBV2	NA	TRBJ2-2	TGTGCCAGCAGTGGAGGGCCCGGGGAGCTGTTTTTT	CASSGGPGELFF
NA	TRBV6-5	NA	TRBJ1-2	TGTGCCAGCAGTTCCCCCTCTTTAAACTATGGCTACACCTTC	CASSSPSLNYGYTF
NA	TRBV9	NA	TRBJ2-3	TGTGCCAGCAGCCCCTCAGCCCGGCGGAGCACAGATACGCAGTATTTT	CASSPSARRSTDTQYF
NA	TRBV6-5	NA	TRBJ1-5	TGTGCCAGCAGATCACGCTTACGGTCCCAGCCCCAGCATTTT	CASRSRLRSQPQHF
NA	TRBV5-6	NA	TRBJ1-1	TGTGCCAGCAGCTGGGATCAGAGGGGGACTGAAGCTTTCTTT	CASSWDQRGTEAFF
NA	TRBV21-1	NA	TRBJ1-5	TGTGCCAGCAGCAGGACAGGTGAAGGAAATAATCAGCCCCAGCATTTT	CASSRTGEGNNQPQHF
NA	TRBV28	NA	TRBJ1-3	TGTGCCAGCATAACCCTCCAGAGGGACTCTGGAAACACCATATATTTT	CASITLQRDSGNTIYF
NA	TRBV4-1	NA	TRBJ1-2	TGCGCCAGCAGCCAAGATGAGGGCCTCTATGGCTACACCTTC	CASSQDEGLYGYTF
NA	TRBV18	NA	TRBJ1-5	TGTGCCAGCCCGGGGGAAAAAGAAGGGTACTCTAGCAATCAGCCCCAGCATTTT	CASPGEKEGYSSNQPQHF
NA	TRBV24-1	NA	TRBJ2-3	TGTGCCACCAGTGATCTTGCGCCCCTACGAAGCACAGATACGCAGTATTTT	CATSDLAPLRSTDTQYF
NA	TRBV19	TRBD1	TRBJ1-5	TGTGCCAGTAGTATCGGACAGGGAGGAGGTCAGCCCCAGCATTTT	CASSIGQGGGQPQHF
NA	TRBV21-1	NA	TRBJ1-1	TGTGCCAGCAGCAGGGATAAGGCTGGGGGCGAGAACACTGAAGCTTTCTTT	CASSRDKAGGENTEAFF
NA	TRBV7-2	NA	TRBJ2-7	TGTGCCAGCAGCTTAGTTCCAGGTACCTACGAGCAGTACTTC	CASSLVPGTYEQYF
NA	TRBV30	TRBD1	TRBJ1-3	TGTGCCTTCTTGGGACAGGGGGTTTCTGGAAACACCATATATTTT	CAFLGQGVSGNTIYF
NA	TRBV6-5	NA	TRBJ1-5	TGTGCCAGCAGTCCCCCCGGACAGCCAAATCAGCCCCAGCATTTT	CASSPPGQPNQPQHF
NA	TRBV7-2	NA	TRBJ2-5	TGTGCCAGCAGCTTATGGCAGGGGGAGACCCAGTACTTC	CASSLWQGETQYF
few	TRBV4-3	TRBD1	TRBJ1-1	TGCGCCAGCAGGGGGACAGGGAACACTGAAGCTTTCTTT	CASRGTGNTEAFF
NA	TRBV10-3	NA	TRBJ1-1	TGTGCCATCAGTGAAGGAGGGGCTATGAACACTGAAGCTTTCTTT	CAISEGGAMNTEAFF
few	TRBV7-9	NA	TRBJ2-7	TGTGCCAGCAGCTTGCCCCACTCTTACGAGCAGTACTTC	CASSLPHSYEQYF
NA	TRBV6-5	NA	TRBJ2-1	TGTGCCAGCAGTTCGAGGGGGATCCCTCACAATGAGCAGTTCTTC	CASSSRGIPHNEQFF
NA	TRBV7-2	NA	TRBJ2-5	TGTGCCAGCAGCAACCACCACAGCCAGTACCAAGAGACCCAGTACTTC	CASSNHHSQYQETQYF
NA	TRBV19	NA	TRBJ1-5	TGTGCCAGCACTCGCGGTCCCAATCAGCCCCAGCATTTT	CASTRGPNQPQHF
few	TRBV5-6	TRBD2	TRBJ2-5	TGTGCCAGCAGCCCCGGGCTTCCTAGCGGGGGGGCGCAAGAGACCCAGTACTTC	CASSPGLPSGGAQETQYF
NA	TRBV4-3	NA	TRBJ1-5	TGCGCCAGCAGCCAGGGACTCTCCCTGGAAAAGCCCCAGCATTTT	CASSQGLSLEKPQHF
NA	TRBV5-4	TRBD1	TRBJ1-2	TGTGCCAGCAGCTCGGGACAGGGGGCAGTTCTCGGCTACACCTTC	CASSSGQGAVLGYTF
NA	TRBV5-6	NA	TRBJ2-7	TGTGCCAGCAGCCTGGACTTCTACGAGCAGTACTTC	CASSLDFYEQYF
NA	TRBV4-1	TRBD1	TRBJ1-6	TGCGCCAGCAGCCGGCCGACCGCCCGGGACAGGGGCTCCTATAATTCACCCCTCCACTTT	CASSRPTARDRGSYNSPLHF
NA	TRBV7-8	NA	TRBJ2-1	TGTGCCAGCAGCTTTCAGGCGGGACTCGGTGAGCAGTTCTTC	CASSFQAGLGEQFF
NA	TRBV7-9	NA	TRBJ2-3	TGTGCCAGCAGCTTCCGGGAGTCTGCAGATACGCAGTATTTT	CASSFRESADTQYF
NA	TRBV19	TRBD2	TRBJ2-1	TGTGCCAGTACTACTAGCGGGAGAATGGGTGAGCAGTTCTTC	CASTTSGRMGEQFF
NA	TRBV11-2	NA	TRBJ1-6	TGTGCCAGCAGCTTAGAGCCGGGCTCCTATAATTCACCCCTCCACTTT	CASSLEPGSYNSPLHF
NA	TRBV28	TRBD1	TRBJ1-6	TGTGCCAGCAGCCCCAGGACAGGGAGATCACCCCTCCACTTT	CASSPRTGRSPLHF
NA	TRBV29-1	TRBD1	TRBJ2-1	TGCAGCGGGGTGGACAGGGTGTACAATGAGCAGTTCTTC	CSGVDRVYNEQFF
NA	TRBV11-3	TRBD1	TRBJ2-1	TGTGCCAGCAGCCAAGACAGGGCGGGCTACAGCAATGAGCAGTTCTTC	CASSQDRAGYSNEQFF
once	TRBV10-3	TRBD1	TRBJ1-1	TGTGCCATCAGGGGGACAGCCGGGGACACTGAAGCTTTCTTT	CAIRGTAGDTEAFF
NA	TRBV6-5	NA	TRBJ1-6	TGTGCCAGCAGTTACCCGGCCGGGACAAGGGCTAATCCCCTCCACTTT	CASSYPAGTRANPLHF
NA	TRBV2	NA	TRBJ1-1	TGTGCCAGCAGCGGACAGCTAGGGACTGAAGCTTTCTTT	CASSGQLGTEAFF